The 9 T cell receptor beta chains in this list originate from one sample, sequenced in a study of T cells in Graves' hyperthyroidism and ophthalmopathy. What was amplified from RNA transcripts were TCR beta CDR3 regions. When the TCR CDR3 underwent first-round RT-PCR, the HTBI primer set was used. TCRdb re-derived calls from the multiplex PCR reads in MiXCR, one entry per CDR3 protein. The table includes fewer than 300,000 distinct CDR3 sequences, less than 30% detected once. Sequencing was done on a sample of blood. The receptor source for this set is a man aged 35-49 years with Graves' hyperthyroidism that later progressed to Graves' ophthalmopathy.

The CDR3 loop reads CSAPPTAGGQETQYF. The DNA for the CDR3 is TGCAGTGCTCCGCCCACAGCGGGAGGACAAGAGACCCAGTACTTC. The chain has TRBV20-1 and TRBJ2-5, with 9 bases identical to TRBD2. CDR1 and CDR2 (germline): DFQATT, SNEGSKA (reference sequence). The CDR3 consists of 15 residues. Unmatched junction bases numbered 9, after V lost 5 bases and J lost 2 bases.

This clonotype was seen repeatedly, ten times or more. The chain is built from TRBV5-4 and TRBJ1-3; D is undetermined. The CDR3 is 14 amino acids. The V gene's germline CDR1 is SGHNT and CDR2 YYREEE (reference sequence). Trimming cost V 4 bases and J 0 bases, with 8 bases left between them. CDR3 DNA: TGTGCCAGCAGCCACATGAGCTCTGGAAACACCATATATTTT. Translated, it gives CASSHMSSGNTIYF.

This sequence joins TRBV6-1 and TRBJ1-1; maybe TRBD1 (5 bases). V dropped 4 bases and J dropped 4 bases, with 19 bases sitting between them. Germline CDR1 reads MNHNS; CDR2 reads SASEGT. This CDR3 is built from 16 residues. In DNA, the CDR3 is TGTGCCAGCAGTGGAGGAGGGACGAGTTCGGGCACTGAAGCTTTCTTT. It codes for CASSGGGTSSGTEAFF.

This clonotype was seen at least ten times. The chain is built from TRBV7-2 and TRBJ1-2; 10 bases line up with TRBD1. The J segment lost 1 base and the V segment lost 3 bases, leaving 2 bases of the junction unmatched. This CDR3 is 15 amino acids long. Germline values: CDR1 SGHTA, CDR2 FQGNSA. CDR3 nucleotides: TGTGCCAGCAGCTTGAGGACAGGGGGTAACTATGGCTACACCTTC. Protein product: CASSLRTGGNYGYTF.

This clonotype has at least ten counts. The V gene is TRBV2, the J gene TRBJ2-7; D possibly corresponds to TRBD1 (6 bases). Between the trimmed V and J ends, which lost 11 bases and 1 base, there was a span of 12 bases. Germline values: CDR1 SNHLY, CDR2 FYNNEI. The CDR3 has 12 residues. The CDR3 region has the DNA TGTGCCGGCGGACAGTTTTCCTACGAGCAGTACTTC. Translated: CAGGQFSYEQYF.

Ten or more counts support this clonotype. The V gene is TRBV20-1, the J gene TRBJ2-7, with 11 bases identical to TRBD2. V was pared by 5 bases and J by 5 bases, with 8 bases of the junction left unmatched. The CDR3 consists of 14 residues. Germline CDR1 is DFQATT and CDR2 is SNEGSKA (reference sequence). CDR3 sequence reads: CSAVVAGGPDEQYF. CDR3 DNA sequence: TGCAGTGCTGTTGTAGCGGGAGGGCCCGACGAGCAGTACTTC.

This clonotype was detected many times. V is TRBV20-1 and J is TRBJ2-7; 13 nucleotides match TRBD2. The germline V gene has CDR1 DFQATT and CDR2 SNEGSKA (reference sequence). Trimming at V came to 7 bases and at J to 3 bases, leaving 9 bases not matched to a gene. This CDR3 comprises 15 residues. The CDR3 DNA reads as TGCAGTGGGACCTCACTAGCGGGAGGGTTCTACGAGCAGTACTTC. Translating gives CSGTSLAGGFYEQYF.

The chain joins TRBV19 to TRBJ2-7, with 7 bases matching TRBD1. The ends lost 1 base at V and 6 bases at J; junction bases unmatched: 3. Germline values: CDR1 LNHDA, CDR2 SQIVND (reference sequence). The CDR3 length is 13 residues. The CDR3: CASSIGGGSEQYF. In nucleotides, the CDR3 is TGTGCCAGTAGTATAGGAGGGGGCAGCGAGCAGTACTTC.

The chain uses TRBV10-2 and TRBJ1-2; D is ambiguous. Looked up from germline, CDR1 is WSHSY and CDR2 is SAAADI. The germline V and J ends were trimmed by 6 bases and 11 bases, with 4 bases remaining between them. The CDR3 consists of 8 residues. The CDR3 is CASRRYTF. Here the CDR3 DNA reads TGCGCCAGCAGACGGTACACCTTC.